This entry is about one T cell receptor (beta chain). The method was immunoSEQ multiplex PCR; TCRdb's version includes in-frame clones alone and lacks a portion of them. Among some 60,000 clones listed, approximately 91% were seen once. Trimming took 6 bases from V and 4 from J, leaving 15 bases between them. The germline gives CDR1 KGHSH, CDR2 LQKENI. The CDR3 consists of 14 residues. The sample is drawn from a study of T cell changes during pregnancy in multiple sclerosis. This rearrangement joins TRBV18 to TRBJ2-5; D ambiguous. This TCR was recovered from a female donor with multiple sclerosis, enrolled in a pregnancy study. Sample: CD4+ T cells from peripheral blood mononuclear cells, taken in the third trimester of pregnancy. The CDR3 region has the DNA TGTGCCAGCTCGCCAACACGTACTATAGAGACCCAGTACTTC. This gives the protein CASSPTRTIETQYF. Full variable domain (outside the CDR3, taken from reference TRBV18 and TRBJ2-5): NAGVMQNPRHLVRRRGQEARLRCSPMKGHSHVYWYRQLPEEGLKFMVYLQKENIIDESGMPKERFSAEFPKEGPSILRIQQVVRGDSAAYFCASSPTRTIETQYFGPGTRLLVL.